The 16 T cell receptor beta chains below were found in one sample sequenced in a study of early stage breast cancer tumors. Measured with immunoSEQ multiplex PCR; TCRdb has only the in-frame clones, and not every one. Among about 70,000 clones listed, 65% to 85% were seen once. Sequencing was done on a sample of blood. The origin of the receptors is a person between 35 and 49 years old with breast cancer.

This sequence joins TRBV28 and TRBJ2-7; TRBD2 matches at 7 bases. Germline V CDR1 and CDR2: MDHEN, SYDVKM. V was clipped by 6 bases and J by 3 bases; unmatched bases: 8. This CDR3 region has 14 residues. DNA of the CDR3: TGTGCCAGCAGCACCCCAAGCGGGAACTACGAGCAGTACTTC. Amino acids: CASSTPSGNYEQYF.

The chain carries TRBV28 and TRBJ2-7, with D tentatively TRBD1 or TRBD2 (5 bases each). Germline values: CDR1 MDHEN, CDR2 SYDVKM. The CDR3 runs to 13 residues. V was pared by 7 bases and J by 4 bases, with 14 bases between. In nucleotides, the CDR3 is TGTGCCAGCATGAGGGACCCGTTGTACGAGCAGTACTTC. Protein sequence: CASMRDPLYEQYF.

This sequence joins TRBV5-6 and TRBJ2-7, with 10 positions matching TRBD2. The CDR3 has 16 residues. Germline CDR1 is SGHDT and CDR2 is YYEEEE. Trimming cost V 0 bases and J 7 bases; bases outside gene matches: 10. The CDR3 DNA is TGTGCCAGCAGCTTGGAAGCGGGAGGGCCATATAGTGAGCAGTACTTC. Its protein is CASSLEAGGPYSEQYF.

In DNA form, the CDR3 reads TGTGCCAGCAGTTCCTACTGGAATGAGCAGTTCTTC. This gives the protein CASSSYWNEQFF. The chain links TRBV6-5 to TRBJ2-1; D not certain. V lost 4 bases to trimming and J lost 7 bases, with 8 bases between them. Per the germline V gene, CDR1 is MNHEY and CDR2 is SVGAGI. The CDR3 totals 12 residues.

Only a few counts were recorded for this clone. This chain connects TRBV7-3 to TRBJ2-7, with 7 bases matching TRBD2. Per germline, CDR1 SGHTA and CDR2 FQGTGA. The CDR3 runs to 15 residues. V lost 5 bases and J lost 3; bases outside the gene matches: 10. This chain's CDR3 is CASSPGASGFYEQYF. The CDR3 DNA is TGTGCCAGCAGCCCCGGGGCTAGCGGCTTCTACGAGCAGTACTTC.

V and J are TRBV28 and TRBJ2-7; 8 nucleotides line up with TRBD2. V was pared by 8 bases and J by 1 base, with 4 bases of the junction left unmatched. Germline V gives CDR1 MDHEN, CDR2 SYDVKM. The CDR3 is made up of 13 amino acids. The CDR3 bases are TGTGCCAGCCGGGAGGGGGGTTCCTACGAGCAGTACTTC. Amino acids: CASREGGSYEQYF.

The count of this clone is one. The CDR3 region is CASNLGPSRETQYF. The CDR3 DNA follows: TGTGCCAGCAATCTAGGGCCCTCTCGGGAGACCCAGTACTTC. This chain links TRBV6-1 with TRBJ2-5; no clear D gene. V was trimmed by 7 bases and J by 5 bases, leaving 17 bases between them. The V gene's germline CDR1 is MNHNS and CDR2 SASEGT. The CDR3 runs 14 residues.

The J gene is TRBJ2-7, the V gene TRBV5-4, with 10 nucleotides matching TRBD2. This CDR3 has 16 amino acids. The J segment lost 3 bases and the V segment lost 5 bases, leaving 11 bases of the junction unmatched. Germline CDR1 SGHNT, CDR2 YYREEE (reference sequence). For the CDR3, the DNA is TGTGCCAGCAGTTTAGGGCTAGCGGGGGAGTTCTACGAGCAGTACTTC. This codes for CASSLGLAGEFYEQYF.

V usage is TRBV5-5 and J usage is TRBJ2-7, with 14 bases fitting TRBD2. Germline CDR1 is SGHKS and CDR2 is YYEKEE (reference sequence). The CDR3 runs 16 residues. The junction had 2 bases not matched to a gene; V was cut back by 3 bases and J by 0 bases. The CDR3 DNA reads TGTGCCAGCAGCTACGGACTAGCGGGAGGCTCCTACGAGCAGTACTTC. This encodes CASSYGLAGGSYEQYF.

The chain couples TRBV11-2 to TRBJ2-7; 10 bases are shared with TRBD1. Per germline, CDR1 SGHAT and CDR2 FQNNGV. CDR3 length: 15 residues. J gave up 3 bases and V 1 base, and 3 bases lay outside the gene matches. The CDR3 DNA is TGTGCCAGCAGCTTAGGGACAGGGGGGAACTACGAGCAGTACTTC. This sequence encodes CASSLGTGGNYEQYF.

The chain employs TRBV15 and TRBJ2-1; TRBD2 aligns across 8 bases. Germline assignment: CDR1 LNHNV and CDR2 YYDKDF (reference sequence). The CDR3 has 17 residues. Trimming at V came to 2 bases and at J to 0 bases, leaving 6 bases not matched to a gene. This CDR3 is CATSRKLAATSYNEQFF. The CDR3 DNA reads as TGTGCCACCAGCAGAAAACTAGCGGCTACCTCCTACAATGAGCAGTTCTTC.

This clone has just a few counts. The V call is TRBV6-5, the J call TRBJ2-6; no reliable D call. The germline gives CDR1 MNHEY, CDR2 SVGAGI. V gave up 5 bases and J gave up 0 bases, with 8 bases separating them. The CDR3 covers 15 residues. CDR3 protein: CASSPISSGANVLTF. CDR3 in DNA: TGTGCCAGCAGTCCTATATCCTCTGGGGCCAACGTCCTGACTTTC.

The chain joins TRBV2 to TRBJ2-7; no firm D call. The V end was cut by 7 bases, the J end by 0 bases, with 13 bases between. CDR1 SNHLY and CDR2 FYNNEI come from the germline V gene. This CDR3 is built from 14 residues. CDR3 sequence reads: CASMQVLSSYEQYF. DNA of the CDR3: TGTGCCAGCATGCAAGTCTTGAGCTCCTACGAGCAGTACTTC.

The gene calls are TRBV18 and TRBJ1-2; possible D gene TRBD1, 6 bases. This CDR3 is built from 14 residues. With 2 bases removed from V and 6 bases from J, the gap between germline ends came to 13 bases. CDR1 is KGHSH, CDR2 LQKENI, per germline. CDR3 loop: CASSPGSGADGYTF. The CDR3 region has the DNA TGTGCCAGCTCACCAGGGTCAGGGGCGGATGGCTACACCTTC.

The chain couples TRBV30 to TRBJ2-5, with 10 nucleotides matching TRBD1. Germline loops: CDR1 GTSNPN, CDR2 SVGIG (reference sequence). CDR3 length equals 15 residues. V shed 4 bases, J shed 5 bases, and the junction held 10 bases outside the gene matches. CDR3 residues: CAWIPTGGIGETQYF. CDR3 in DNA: TGTGCCTGGATCCCGACAGGGGGCATCGGGGAGACCCAGTACTTC.

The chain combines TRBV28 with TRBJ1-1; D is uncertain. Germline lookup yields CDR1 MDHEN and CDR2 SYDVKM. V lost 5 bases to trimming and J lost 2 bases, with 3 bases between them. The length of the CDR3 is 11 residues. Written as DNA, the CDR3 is TGTGCCAGCAGTACAAACACTGAAGCTTTCTTT. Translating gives CASSTNTEAFF.